Detailed here is one T cell receptor (beta chain). Its cognate antigen is unknown. The entry originates in a study of cytomegalovirus exposure and HLA in healthy donors. Study background: Early released data comprised 75 million to 100 million unique TCRs from HLA-typed donors. Study-level findings and limits: The investigators catalogued 164 TCR beta chains as cytomegalovirus-associated. A later analysis showed that HLA-associated TCR beta chains had undergone more clonal expansion than equally common others. In an earlier analysis, in 620 or so donors, most V segments appeared productive either ~90% or ~30% of the time.

With 60 Vbeta and 13 Jbeta primers, the PCR was carried out. Here immunoSEQ multiplex PCR was the method, and the copy in TCRdb shows in-frame clones only, minus some. The top ten clones hold approximately 6.5% of a sample with approximately 200,000 clones, 75% to 85% of them seen once. Trimming left V 0 bases short and J 7 bases short, with 10 bases between. The CDR3 length is 14 residues. Germline CDR1 and CDR2: SGHKS and YYEKEE (reference sequence). The source material was PBMCs. The TCR comes from a woman aged 45-65 years in good health and CMV-seropositive. The chain couples TRBV5-5 to TRBJ1-4, with D tentatively TRBD1 (5 bases). Written as DNA, the CDR3 is TGTGCCAGCAGCTTGGGTGTGCAGGGTGAAAAACTGTTTTTT. As protein: CASSLGVQGEKLFF. Full variable domain (remainder filled in from reference TRBV5-5 and TRBJ1-4): DAGVTQSPTHLIKTRGQQVTLRCSPISGHKSVSWYQQVLGQGPQFIFQYYEKEERGRGNFPDRFSARQFPNYSSELNVNALLLGDSALYLCASSLGVQGEKLFFGSGTQLSVL.